This T cell receptor (beta chain) stems from a study of CD8 T cells in ankylosing spondylitis. Quantitative barcoded 5'-RACE was used to prepare TCR beta libraries. TCRdb independently ran MiXCR on the 5' RACE reads; one entry per CDR3 protein. This sample has 20,000 to 25,000 distinct CDR3 sequences, with 10% to 15% found just once. Findings of the study overall: A TCR beta motif made of about 8 highly homologous variants seemed typical of ankylosing spondylitis blood. Within matched ankylosing spondylitis synovial fluid, disease-linked clones were reportedly significantly enriched. Disease-linked clones had a CD8+ phenotype and relatively low frequency in peripheral blood.

The CDR3 spans 13 residues. Germline V lookup: CDR1 SGHVS, CDR2 FNYEAQ. V lost 4 bases and J 2 bases, leaving 8 bases between the germline ends. Turning to this clonotype: What it binds is unknown.

The sequencing sample was made of blood. The receptor comes from a male donor with ankylosing spondylitis or in good health (not recorded which). The chain links TRBV7-6 to TRBJ2-5; TRBD1 might be the D (5 bases). The CDR3 region has the DNA TGTGCCAGCAGCTGGGCAGGGCAAGAGACCCAGTACTTC. The encoded protein is CASSWAGQETQYF.